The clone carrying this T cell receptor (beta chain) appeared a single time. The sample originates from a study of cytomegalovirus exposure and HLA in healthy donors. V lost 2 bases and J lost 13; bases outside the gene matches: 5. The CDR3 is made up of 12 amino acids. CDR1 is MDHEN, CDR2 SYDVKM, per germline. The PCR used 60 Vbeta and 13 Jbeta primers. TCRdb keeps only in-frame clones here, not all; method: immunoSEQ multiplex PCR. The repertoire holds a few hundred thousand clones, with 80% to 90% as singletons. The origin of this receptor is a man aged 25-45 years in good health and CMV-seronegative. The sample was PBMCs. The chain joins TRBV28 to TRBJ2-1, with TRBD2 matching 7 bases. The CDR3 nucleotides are TGTGCCAGCAGTTTAACGCGGGGGAGTCAGTTCTTC. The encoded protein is CASSLTRGSQFF.